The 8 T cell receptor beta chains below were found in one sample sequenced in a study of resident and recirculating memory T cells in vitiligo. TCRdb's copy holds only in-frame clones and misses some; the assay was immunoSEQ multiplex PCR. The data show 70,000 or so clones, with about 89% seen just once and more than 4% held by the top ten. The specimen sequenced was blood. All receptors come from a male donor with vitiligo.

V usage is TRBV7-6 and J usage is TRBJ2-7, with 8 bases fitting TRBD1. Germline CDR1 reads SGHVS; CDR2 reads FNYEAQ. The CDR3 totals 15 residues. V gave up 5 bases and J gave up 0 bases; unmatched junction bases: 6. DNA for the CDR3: TGTGCCAGCAGCCCACTTGGACAGGGCTCCTACGAGCAGTACTTC. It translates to CASSPLGQGSYEQYF.

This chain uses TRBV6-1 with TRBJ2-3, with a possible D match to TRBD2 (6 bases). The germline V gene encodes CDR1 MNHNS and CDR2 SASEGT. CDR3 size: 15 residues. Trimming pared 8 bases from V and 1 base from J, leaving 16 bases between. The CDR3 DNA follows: TGTGCCAGCGCCGGGACCCAGCGGGGCACAGATACGCAGTATTTT. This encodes CASAGTQRGTDTQYF.

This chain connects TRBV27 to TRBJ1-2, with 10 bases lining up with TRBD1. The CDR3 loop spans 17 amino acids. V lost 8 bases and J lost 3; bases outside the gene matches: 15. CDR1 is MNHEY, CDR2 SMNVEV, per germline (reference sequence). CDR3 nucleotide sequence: TGTGCCAGCCTTCGAACCGGGACAGGGGAGGGGGACTATGGCTACACCTTC. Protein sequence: CASLRTGTGEGDYGYTF.

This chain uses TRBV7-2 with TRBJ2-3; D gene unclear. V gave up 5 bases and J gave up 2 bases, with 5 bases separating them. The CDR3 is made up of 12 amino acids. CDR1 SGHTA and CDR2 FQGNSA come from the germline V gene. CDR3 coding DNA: TGTGCCAGCAGCCTCTACACAGATACGCAGTATTTT. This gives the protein CASSLYTDTQYF.

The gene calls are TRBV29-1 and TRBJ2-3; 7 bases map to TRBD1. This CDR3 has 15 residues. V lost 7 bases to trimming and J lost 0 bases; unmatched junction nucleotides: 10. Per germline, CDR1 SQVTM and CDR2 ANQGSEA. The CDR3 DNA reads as TGCAGCGCTGAGGACAGGTCGGCTAGCACAGATACGCAGTATTTT. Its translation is CSAEDRSASTDTQYF.

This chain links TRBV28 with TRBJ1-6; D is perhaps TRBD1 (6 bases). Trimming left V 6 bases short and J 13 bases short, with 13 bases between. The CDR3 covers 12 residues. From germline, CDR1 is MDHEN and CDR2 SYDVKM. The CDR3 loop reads CASRSQGGPLHF. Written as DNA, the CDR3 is TGTGCCAGCAGGTCACAGGGAGGGCCCCTCCACTTT.

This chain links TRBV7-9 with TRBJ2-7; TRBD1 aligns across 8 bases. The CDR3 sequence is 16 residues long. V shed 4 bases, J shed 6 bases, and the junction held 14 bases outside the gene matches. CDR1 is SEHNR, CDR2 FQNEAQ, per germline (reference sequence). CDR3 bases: TGTGCCAGCAGCTCCATTTCCGGGACAGGTTTAAGCGAGCAGTACTTC. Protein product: CASSSISGTGLSEQYF.

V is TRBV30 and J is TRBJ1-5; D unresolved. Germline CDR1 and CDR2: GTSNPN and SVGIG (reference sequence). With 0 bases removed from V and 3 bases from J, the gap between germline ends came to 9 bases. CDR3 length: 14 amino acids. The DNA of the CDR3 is TGTGCCTGGAGTGTACCCAGTCTCAATCAGCCCCAGCATTTT. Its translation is CAWSVPSLNQPQHF. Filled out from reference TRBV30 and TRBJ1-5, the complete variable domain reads SQTIHQWPATLVQPVGSPLSLECTVEGTSNPNLYWYRQAAGRGLQLLFYSVGIGQISSEVPQNLSASRPQDRQFILSSKKLLLSDSGFYLCAWSVPSLNQPQHFGDGTRLSIL.